The clone carrying this T cell receptor beta chain was seen at least ten times. Its antigen is unidentified. CDR3 size: 15 residues. Per germline, CDR1 DFQATT and CDR2 SNEGSKA (reference sequence). The ends were cut back, 6 bases at V and 4 bases at J, with 20 bases in the middle. Making use of molecular barcodes, quantitative 5'-RACE generated TCR beta libraries. MiXCR was run by TCRdb on the 5' RACE reads, yielding one entry per CDR3 protein. The profile shows 150,000 to 200,000 distinct CDR3 sequences, 10% to 15% of them singletons. The record originates from a study of CD8 T cells in ankylosing spondylitis. Whole-study findings and limits: It was reported that disease-linked clones were significantly enriched in matched ankylosing spondylitis synovial fluid. Clones linked to the disease showed a CD8+ phenotype. They occurred at relatively low frequencies in peripheral blood. Earlier authors reported some of these motif variants in reactive arthritis synovial fluid and blood.

The V call is TRBV20-1, the J call TRBJ2-3, with D perhaps TRBD2 (5 bases). This sequence was found in a female donor with ankylosing spondylitis or in good health (not recorded which). The sequencing input was blood, either unsorted or a sorted T cell fraction (not recorded which). CDR3 DNA sequence: TGCAGTGCCAGCGGTACCCCCAGTGGCGCAGATACGCAGTATTTT. This translates into CSASGTPSGADTQYF.